The T cell receptor beta chain described here comes from a study of human T cells and chemical hapten exposure. This clonotype was recorded at least ten times. TCRdb redid the calling of the RACE reads with MiXCR, one entry per CDR3 protein. The sample comprises some 41,000 distinct CDR3 sequences, around 3.8% of which are singletons, and more than 25% rests with the top ten. The time point: patch test 1, 2 weeks after DPC sensitization. Indicated treatment: therapeutic diphenylcyclopropenone sensitization with weekly scalp DPC. Researchers extracted total RNA from unfractionated whole blood. Trimming cost V 3 bases and J 8 bases, with 10 bases left between them. This CDR3 region has 13 residues. Germline loops: CDR1 SGHDN, CDR2 FVKESK.

V gene TRBV14 combines with J gene TRBJ1-4; perhaps TRBD1 as D (5 bases). The specimen comprised whole blood, sampled in connection with sensitization to the hapten diphenylcyclopropenone (DPC). This clonotype was sampled from a man aged 45-60 years with alopecia areata. Some clones in this sample may be carry-over from other donors' samples. CDR3 residues: CASSQGTAEKLFF. CDR3 coding DNA: TGTGCCAGCAGCCAGGGGACCGCGGAAAAACTGTTTTTT.